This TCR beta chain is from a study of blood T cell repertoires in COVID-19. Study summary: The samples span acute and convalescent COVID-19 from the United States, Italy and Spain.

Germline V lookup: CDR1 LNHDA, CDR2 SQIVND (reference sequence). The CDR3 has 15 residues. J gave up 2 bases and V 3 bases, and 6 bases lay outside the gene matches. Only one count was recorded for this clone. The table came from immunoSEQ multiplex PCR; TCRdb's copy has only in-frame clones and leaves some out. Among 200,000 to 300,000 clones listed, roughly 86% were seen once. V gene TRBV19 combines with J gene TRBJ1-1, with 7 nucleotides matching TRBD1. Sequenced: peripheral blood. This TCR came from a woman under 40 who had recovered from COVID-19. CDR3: CASSIWGQTNTEAFF. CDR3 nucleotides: TGTGCCAGTAGTATTTGGGGACAGACAAACACTGAAGCTTTCTTT.